This TCR beta chain emerged from a study of blood T cells in healthy people across ages. The study, taken as a whole, reports: Long-lived and aged donors differed, with more naive CD4+ cells and higher diversity in the long-lived.

Primers used in a second PCR of roughly 6 to 11 cycles were a sample-barcoded 5' primer and a J-beta primer mix. Tagging of each cDNA molecule was performed by a template-switch adaptor with 12 random nucleotides. TCRdb re-called the 5' RACE reads with MiXCR, one entry per CDR3 protein. The repertoire consists of roughly 1 million distinct CDR3 sequences, with around 25% occurring once and the leading ten covering less than 0.75%. This clonotype occurred a few times. The antigen is unknown. Russia was home to the donors, healthy Caucasian individuals aged roughly 6 to 90. The CDR3 totals 16 residues. Germline-derived CDR1 and CDR2 are MNHNS and SASEGT. Trimming pared 6 bases from V and 2 bases from J, leaving 19 bases between. In addition, the sample was reused for a study of T cells of mothers and their children. As that study records: Across the analysis, no persistent microchimeric T cell clones were detected.

This TCR came from a girl aged 2 to 10 in good health. The chain joins TRBV6-1 to TRBJ2-5; D call uncertain. Input material: blood. CDR3 amino acids: CASSTQLGNIQETQYF. CDR3 in DNA: TGTGCCAGCAGCACCCAGCTTGGGAATATTCAAGAGACCCAGTACTTC.